The 14 T cell receptor beta chains below come from one sample, sequenced in a study of cytomegalovirus exposure and HLA in healthy donors. Primers for the PCR totalled 60 Vbeta and 13 Jbeta. This table comes from immunoSEQ multiplex PCR, and its TCRdb copy is limited to in-frame clones, with some not included. The sample holds 130,000 or so clones, roughly 85% seen once. Sequences were obtained from PBMCs. The receptors shown here come from a man aged 40-50 years in good health and CMV-seronegative.

The chain carries TRBV7-8 and TRBJ2-1, with D possibly TRBD2 on 5 matching bases. Trimming removed 6 bases at V and 3 bases at J, with 12 bases between. Per the germline V gene, CDR1 is SGHVS and CDR2 is FQNEAQ. The length of the CDR3 is 14 residues. The CDR3 coding sequence is TGTGCCAGCAGAGTTAGCGTTGGCTACAATGAGCAGTTCTTC. Translating gives CASRVSVGYNEQFF.

This chain uses TRBV27 with TRBJ2-7, with 11 bases fitting TRBD1. The CDR3 is 14 residues long. V shed 3 bases, J shed 4 bases, and the junction held 2 bases outside the gene matches. CDR1 and CDR2 from the germline V gene are MNHEY and SMNVEV (reference sequence). The DNA for the CDR3 is TGTGCCAGCAGTTTCCGGGACAGGGGGTACGAGCAGTACTTC. This encodes CASSFRDRGYEQYF.

The chain is built from TRBV29-1 and TRBJ2-1, with D maybe TRBD2 (6 bases). Germline V gene data show CDR1 as SQVTM and CDR2 as ANQGSEA. This CDR3 comprises 14 residues. Trimming stripped 2 bases from V and 6 bases from J, with 14 bases between. CDR3 DNA sequence: TGCAGCGTTGAAAGGGAGGACCACTTCAATGAGCAGTTCTTC. Residues: CSVEREDHFNEQFF.

A single count supports this clone. In DNA form, the CDR3 reads TGTGCCAGCAGCTATTACGGGACAGGGGGCGCCGAGCAGTACTTC. Protein sequence: CASSYYGTGGAEQYF. V is TRBV11-3 and J is TRBJ2-7; 12 bases map to TRBD1. Germline V gene sequence: CDR1 SGHNT, CDR2 YENEEA. There are 15 residues in the CDR3. The trim removed 4 bases at V and 6 bases at J, leaving 7 bases unmatched.

CDR3 nucleotide sequence: TGTGCCAGCAGCTTCGATCAACCGGGACTAGCATGGGATACGCAGTATTTT. Translation gives CASSFDQPGLAWDTQYF. V and J are TRBV7-2 and TRBJ2-3, with 9 bases lining up with TRBD2. The CDR3 consists of 17 residues. The J segment lost 6 bases and the V segment lost 3 bases, leaving 13 bases of the junction unmatched. Germline V gene lookup returns CDR1 SGHTA and CDR2 FQGNSA.

V gene TRBV19 combines with J gene TRBJ1-5, with no clear D. Germline CDR1 LNHDA, CDR2 SQIVND (reference sequence). Deletions cut 7 bases from V and 2 bases from J, with 15 bases between. The CDR3 is 15 residues long. The CDR3 is CASMLTGLGNQPQHF. The CDR3 DNA sequence: TGTGCCAGTATGCTGACGGGGTTAGGCAATCAGCCCCAGCATTTT.

The CDR3 protein is CASRETGQGNSPLHF. DNA of the CDR3: TGTGCCAGCAGAGAGACGGGACAGGGCAATTCACCCCTCCACTTT. This rearrangement joins TRBV2 to TRBJ1-6; 9 nucleotides match TRBD1. Germline CDR1 is SNHLY and CDR2 is FYNNEI. CDR3 length equals 15 residues. V shed 6 bases, J shed 7 bases, and the junction held 7 bases outside the gene matches.

This clone was seen a handful of times. The chain carries TRBV5-8 and TRBJ1-1; TRBD1 aligns across 9 bases. There are 15 residues in the CDR3. V was pared by 4 bases and J by 6 bases, with 10 bases of the junction left unmatched. Germline CDR1 reads SGHTS; CDR2 reads YDEGEE. The CDR3: CASSRGQGGVAEAFF. DNA for the CDR3: TGTGCCAGCAGCCGGGGACAGGGAGGAGTGGCTGAAGCTTTCTTT.

This chain connects TRBV14 to TRBJ1-5; D is unclear. V was pared by 1 base and J by 2 bases, with 6 bases between. CDR1 SGHDN and CDR2 FVKESK come from the germline V gene. The CDR3 spans 14 residues. CDR3 protein: CASSQGEGNQPQHF. DNA for the CDR3: TGTGCCAGCAGCCAAGGGGAGGGCAATCAGCCCCAGCATTTT.

The V gene is TRBV5-1, the J gene TRBJ1-2; 11 nucleotides match TRBD1. Germline-derived CDR1 and CDR2 are SGHRS and YFSETQ. The CDR3 is made up of 15 amino acids. V lost 4 bases and J lost 6; bases outside the gene matches: 8. The CDR3 nucleotides are TGCGCCAGCAGCGAAGGACAGGGGGCGAGGGATGGCTACACCTTC. Its translation is CASSEGQGARDGYTF. Complete variable domain (other parts from reference TRBV5-1 and TRBJ1-2): KAGVTQTPRYLIKTRGQQVTLSCSPISGHRSVSWYQQTPGQGLQFLFEYFSETQRNKGNFPGRFSGRQFSNSRSEMNVSTLELGDSALYLCASSEGQGARDGYTFGSGTRLTVV.

The V gene is TRBV5-1, the J gene TRBJ2-2; a weak D match, TRBD1 (6 bases). V was clipped by 0 bases and J by 4 bases, with 13 bases between them. The CDR3 has 16 residues. Germline values: CDR1 SGHRS, CDR2 YFSETQ. CDR3 residues: CASSLEGGELTGELFF. The CDR3 DNA reads as TGCGCCAGCAGCTTGGAAGGGGGTGAGCTCACCGGGGAGCTGTTTTTT. Full variable domain (rest looked up from reference TRBV5-1 and TRBJ2-2): KAGVTQTPRYLIKTRGQQVTLSCSPISGHRSVSWYQQTPGQGLQFLFEYFSETQRNKGNFPGRFSGRQFSNSRSEMNVSTLELGDSALYLCASSLEGGELTGELFFGEGSRLTVL.

The chain joins TRBV5-6 to TRBJ2-7, with 7 bases lining up with TRBD1. V dropped 0 bases and J dropped 3; count of bases not matched to a gene: 3. Germline V gene data show CDR1 as SGHDT and CDR2 as YYEEEE. CDR3 size: 14 residues. CDR3 DNA sequence: TGTGCCAGCAGCTTGGCCGCAGGGGGCTACGAGCAGTACTTC. Protein sequence: CASSLAAGGYEQYF.

The chain recombines TRBV4-1 with TRBJ2-1; D possibly corresponds to TRBD2 (5 bases). The CDR3 is 14 residues long. V gave up 5 bases and J gave up 2 bases, with 10 bases separating them. From germline, CDR1 is MGHRA and CDR2 YSYEKL. The CDR3 nucleotides are TGCGCCAGCAGCTCGGGAAATGCCTACAATGAGCAGTTCTTC. The encoded protein is CASSSGNAYNEQFF.

The chain employs TRBV9 and TRBJ2-1; 9 bases fit TRBD2. The germline V gene encodes CDR1 SGDLS and CDR2 YYNGEE. The CDR3 spans 16 residues. V shed 2 bases, J shed 6 bases, and the junction held 9 bases outside the gene matches. In nucleotides, the CDR3 is TGTGCCAGCAGCGTCCCGGTAGCGGGGGCCAGCAATGAGCAGTTCTTC. It is translated as CASSVPVAGASNEQFF.